This T cell receptor beta chain was identified during a study of regulatory T cells in long-lasting Graves disease. In building TCR beta libraries, iRepertoire HTBI primers were used together with Arm-PCR of CDR3 regions. Each CDR3 protein gets one entry after TCRdb re-called the multiplex PCR reads with MiXCR. The sample consists of about 320,000 distinct CDR3 sequences, over 15% of them appearing once. Time point meaning: newly diagnosed GD, antithyroid drugs for less than 3 months. Construction of the TCR library relied on RNA isolated from PBMCs. The collection involved drawing approximately 9.9 milliliters of peripheral blood into EDTA tubes. The CDR3 length is 15 residues. Trimming removed 6 bases at V and 9 bases at J, with 18 bases between. Germline V gene sequence: CDR1 MDHEN, CDR2 SYDVKM.

The chain has TRBV28 and TRBJ1-6; a weak D match, TRBD1 (5 bases). Sequences were derived from peripheral blood mononuclear cells (PBMCs), sampled at new diagnosis, from a patient treated with antithyroid drugs. The origin of this receptor is a female donor with Graves disease. CDR3 sequence (DNA): TGTGCCAGCAGACCCTCGCGAGGGGCCGGTTCACCCCTCCACTTT. This codes for CASRPSRGAGSPLHF.